Listed below are T cell receptor beta chains from one sample, sequenced in a study of blood T cell repertoires in COVID-19. Assay: immunoSEQ multiplex PCR; the TCRdb copy retains only in-frame clones and omits some. The sample yields about 440,000 clones, roughly 90% seen once. Source material: peripheral blood. These receptor sequences come from a woman in her twenties or thirties with acute or convalescent COVID-19. CDR3s include the opening cysteine and the closing phenylalanine or tryptophan. A D gene is named only where the DNA matches it firmly.

D	J	V	CDR3
-	TRBJ2-1	TRBV2	CASSPGSNNEQFF
-	TRBJ1-3	TRBV2	CAIGPAGGNTIYF
-	TRBJ1-2	TRBV7-9	CASSPREHYGYTF
-	TRBJ2-7	TRBV5-6	CASSLDRAEQYF
-	TRBJ1-6	TRBV6-2/TRBV6-3	CASSYSPWQRYNSPLHF
-	TRBJ2-1	TRBV6-5	CASSFPPGNEQFF
-	TRBJ2-7	TRBV5-6	CASSRFGQTYEQYF
TRBD2	TRBJ2-5	TRBV5-4	CASSMLGGSEETQYF
-	TRBJ2-1	TRBV5-6	CASSLAGIPGEQFF
TRBD2	TRBJ2-6	TRBV7-3	CASSLRLITSGDFSGANVLTF
-	TRBJ2-1	TRBV7-9	CASSPWGEHNEQFF
TRBD1	TRBJ1-1	TRBV29-1	CSIGQGDTEAFF
-	TRBJ2-7	TRBV6-5	CASRTSAQETYEQYF
TRBD1	TRBJ2-3	TRBV27	CASSPGTVPDTQYF
TRBD1	TRBJ2-5	TRBV11-2	CASSRTGGWETQYF
-	TRBJ2-1	TRBV5-1	CASSLGSTTLEQFF
-	TRBJ1-5	TRBV10-2	CASSEDGGRQPQHF